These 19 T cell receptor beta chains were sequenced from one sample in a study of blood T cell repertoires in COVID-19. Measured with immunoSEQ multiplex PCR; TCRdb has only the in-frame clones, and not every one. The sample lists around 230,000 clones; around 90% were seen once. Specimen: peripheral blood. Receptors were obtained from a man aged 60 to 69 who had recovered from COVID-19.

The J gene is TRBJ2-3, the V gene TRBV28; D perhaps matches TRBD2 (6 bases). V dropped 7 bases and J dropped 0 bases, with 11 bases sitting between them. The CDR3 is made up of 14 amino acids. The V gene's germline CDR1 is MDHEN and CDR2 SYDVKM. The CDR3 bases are TGTGCCAGCACGGAGGGGATTAGCACAGATACGCAGTATTTT. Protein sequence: CASTEGISTDTQYF.

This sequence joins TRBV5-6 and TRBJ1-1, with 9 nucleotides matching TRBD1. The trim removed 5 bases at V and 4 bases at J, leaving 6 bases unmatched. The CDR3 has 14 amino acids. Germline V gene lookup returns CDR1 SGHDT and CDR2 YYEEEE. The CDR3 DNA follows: TGTGCCAGCAGGGCGGGGACAGGGTTCACTGAAGCTTTCTTT. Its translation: CASRAGTGFTEAFF.

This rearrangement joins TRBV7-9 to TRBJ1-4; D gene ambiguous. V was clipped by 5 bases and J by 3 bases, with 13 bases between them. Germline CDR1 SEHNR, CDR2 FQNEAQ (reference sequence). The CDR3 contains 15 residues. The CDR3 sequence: CASSPRGGSNEKLFF. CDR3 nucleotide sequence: TGTGCCAGCAGCCCCCGGGGTGGGTCTAATGAAAAACTGTTTTTT. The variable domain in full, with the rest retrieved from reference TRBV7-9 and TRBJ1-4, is DTGVSQNPRHKITKRGQNVTFRCDPISEHNRLYWYRQTLGQGPEFLTYFQNEAQLEKSRLLSDRFSAERPKGSFSTLEIQRTEQGDSAMYLCASSPRGGSNEKLFFGSGTQLSVL.

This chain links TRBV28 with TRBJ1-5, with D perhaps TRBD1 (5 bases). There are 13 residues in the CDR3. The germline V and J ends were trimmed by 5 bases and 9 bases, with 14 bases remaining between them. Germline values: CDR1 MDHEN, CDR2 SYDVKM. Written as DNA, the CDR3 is TGTGCCAGCAGTGGGACTCTTACTGGGCCCCAGCATTTT. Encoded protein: CASSGTLTGPQHF. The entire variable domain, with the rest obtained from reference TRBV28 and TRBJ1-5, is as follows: DVKVTQSSRYLVKRTGEKVFLECVQDMDHENMFWYRQDPGLGLRLIYFSYDVKMKEKGDIPEGYSVSREKKERFSLILESASTNQTSMYLCASSGTLTGPQHFGDGTRLSIL.

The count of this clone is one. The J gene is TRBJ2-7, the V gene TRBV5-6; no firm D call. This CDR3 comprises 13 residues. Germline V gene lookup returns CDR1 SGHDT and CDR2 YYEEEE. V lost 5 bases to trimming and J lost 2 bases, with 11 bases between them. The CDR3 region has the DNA TGTGCCAGCAGTAGAGTAACCGCCTACGAGCAGTACGTC. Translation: CASSRVTAYEQYV.

The CDR3 coding sequence is TGTGCCAGCAGCCGGTTTACCGTGGAGACCCAGTACTTC. Translated, it gives CASSRFTVETQYF. The chain has TRBV5-6 and TRBJ2-5; D remains unclear. CDR1 SGHDT and CDR2 YYEEEE come from the germline V gene. The CDR3 spans 13 residues. V dropped 4 bases and J dropped 5 bases, with 12 bases sitting between them.

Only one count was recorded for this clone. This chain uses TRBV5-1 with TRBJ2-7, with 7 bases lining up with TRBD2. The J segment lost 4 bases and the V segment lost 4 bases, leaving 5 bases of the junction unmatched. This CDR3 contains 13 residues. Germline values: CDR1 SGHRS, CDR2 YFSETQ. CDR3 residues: CASSLTAGYEQYF. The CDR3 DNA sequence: TGCGCCAGCAGCCTTACAGCGGGATACGAGCAGTACTTC.

Here the CDR3 DNA reads TGTGCCAGCAGTGAAGGGACAGGGGGTCCGGATACGCAGTATTTT. The encoded protein is CASSEGTGGPDTQYF. This chain connects TRBV6-1 to TRBJ2-3; 10 bases map to TRBD1. Losses at the gene ends were 1 base for V and 6 bases for J; bases not matched to a gene: 4. This CDR3 has 15 amino acids. Per the germline V gene, CDR1 is MNHNS and CDR2 is SASEGT.

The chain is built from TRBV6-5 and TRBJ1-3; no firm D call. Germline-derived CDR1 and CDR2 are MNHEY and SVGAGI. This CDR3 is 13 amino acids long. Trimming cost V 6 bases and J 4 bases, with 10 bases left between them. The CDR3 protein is CASRPGLGNTIYF. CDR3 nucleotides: TGTGCCAGCAGACCGGGTTTAGGAAACACCATATATTTT.

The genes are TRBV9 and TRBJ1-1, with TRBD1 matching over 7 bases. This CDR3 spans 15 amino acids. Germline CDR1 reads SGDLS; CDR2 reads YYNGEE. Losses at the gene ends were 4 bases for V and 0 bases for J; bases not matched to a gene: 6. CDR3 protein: CASSPRTGLNTEAFF. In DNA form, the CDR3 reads TGTGCCAGCAGCCCGAGGACAGGACTGAACACTGAAGCTTTCTTT.

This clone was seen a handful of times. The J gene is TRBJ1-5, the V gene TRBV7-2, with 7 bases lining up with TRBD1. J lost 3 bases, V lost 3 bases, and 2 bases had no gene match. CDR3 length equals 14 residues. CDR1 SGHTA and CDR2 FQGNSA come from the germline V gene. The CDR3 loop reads CASSLTGINQPQHF. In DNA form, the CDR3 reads TGTGCCAGCAGCTTGACAGGGATCAATCAGCCCCAGCATTTT.

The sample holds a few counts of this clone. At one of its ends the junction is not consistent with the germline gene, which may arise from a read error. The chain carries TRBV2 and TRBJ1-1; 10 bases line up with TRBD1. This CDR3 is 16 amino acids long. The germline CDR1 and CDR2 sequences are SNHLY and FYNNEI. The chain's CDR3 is CASREDRGQGNTEAFF. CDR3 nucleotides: TGTGCCAGCAGAGAAGACAGGGGGCAGGGGAACACTGAAGCTTTCTTT. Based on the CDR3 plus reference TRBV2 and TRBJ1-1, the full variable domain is EPEVTQTPSHQVTQMGQEVILRCVPISNHLYFYWYRQILGQKVEFLVSFYNNEISEKSEIFDDQFSVERPDGSNFTLKIRSTKLEDSAMYFCASREDRGQGNTEAFFGQGTRLTVV.

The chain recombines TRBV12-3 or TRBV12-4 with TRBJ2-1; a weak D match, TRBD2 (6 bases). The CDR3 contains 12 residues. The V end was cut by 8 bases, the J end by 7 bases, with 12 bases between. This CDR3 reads CASAAGRNEQFF. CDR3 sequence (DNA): TGTGCCAGCGCGGCAGGGAGGAATGAGCAGTTCTTC.

CDR3 protein: CASSSNMFQLFF. The DNA of the CDR3 is TGTGCCAGCAGTTCCAACATGTTCCAACTGTTTTTT. The V gene is TRBV12-3 or TRBV12-4, the J gene TRBJ1-4; no clear D gene. The CDR3 covers 12 residues. The ends were cut back, 4 bases at V and 12 bases at J, with 12 bases in the middle.

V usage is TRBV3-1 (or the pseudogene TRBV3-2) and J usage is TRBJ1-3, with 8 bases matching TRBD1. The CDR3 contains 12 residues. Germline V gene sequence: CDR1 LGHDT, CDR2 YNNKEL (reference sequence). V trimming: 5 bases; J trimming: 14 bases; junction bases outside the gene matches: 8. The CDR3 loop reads CASSAGQGSVYF. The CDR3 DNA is TGTGCCAGCAGCGCAGGACAGGGATCGGTATATTTT.

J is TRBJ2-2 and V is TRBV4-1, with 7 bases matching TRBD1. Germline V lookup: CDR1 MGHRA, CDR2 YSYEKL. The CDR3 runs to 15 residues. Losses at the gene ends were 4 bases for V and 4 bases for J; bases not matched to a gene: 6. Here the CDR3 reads CASSPGTAFTGELFF. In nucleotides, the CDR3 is TGCGCCAGCAGCCCTGGGACAGCTTTCACCGGGGAGCTGTTTTTT.

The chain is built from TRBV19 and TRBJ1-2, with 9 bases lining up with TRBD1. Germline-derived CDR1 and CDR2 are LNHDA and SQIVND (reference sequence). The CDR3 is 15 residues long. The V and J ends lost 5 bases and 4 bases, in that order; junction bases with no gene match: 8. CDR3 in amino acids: CASSYFGTGIYGYTF. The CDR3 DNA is TGTGCCAGTAGTTATTTCGGGACAGGGATCTATGGCTACACCTTC.

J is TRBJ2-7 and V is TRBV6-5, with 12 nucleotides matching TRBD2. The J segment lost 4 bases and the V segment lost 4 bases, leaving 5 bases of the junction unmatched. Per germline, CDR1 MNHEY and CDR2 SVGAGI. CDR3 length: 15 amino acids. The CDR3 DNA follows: TGTGCCAGCAGTTCACTAGCGGGGGGCGAGTACGAGCAGTACGTC. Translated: CASSSLAGGEYEQYV.

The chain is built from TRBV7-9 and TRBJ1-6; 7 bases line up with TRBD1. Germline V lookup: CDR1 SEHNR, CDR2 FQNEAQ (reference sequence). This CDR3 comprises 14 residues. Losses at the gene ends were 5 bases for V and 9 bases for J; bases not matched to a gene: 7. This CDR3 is CASSPTGAASPLHF. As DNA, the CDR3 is TGTGCCAGCAGCCCAACAGGGGCGGCTTCACCCCTCCACTTT.